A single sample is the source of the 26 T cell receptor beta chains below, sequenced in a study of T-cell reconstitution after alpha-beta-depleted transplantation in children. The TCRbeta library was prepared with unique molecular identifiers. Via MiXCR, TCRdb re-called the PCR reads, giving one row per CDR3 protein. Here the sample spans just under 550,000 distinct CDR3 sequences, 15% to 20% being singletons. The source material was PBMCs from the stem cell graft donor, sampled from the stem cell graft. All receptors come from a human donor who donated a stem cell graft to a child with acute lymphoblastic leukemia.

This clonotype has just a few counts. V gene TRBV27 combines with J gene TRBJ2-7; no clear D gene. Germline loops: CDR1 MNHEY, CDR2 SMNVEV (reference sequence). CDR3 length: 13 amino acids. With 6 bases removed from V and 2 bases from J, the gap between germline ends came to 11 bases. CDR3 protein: CASSVTHTYEQYF. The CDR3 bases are TGTGCCAGCAGCGTGACTCACACCTACGAGCAGTACTTC.

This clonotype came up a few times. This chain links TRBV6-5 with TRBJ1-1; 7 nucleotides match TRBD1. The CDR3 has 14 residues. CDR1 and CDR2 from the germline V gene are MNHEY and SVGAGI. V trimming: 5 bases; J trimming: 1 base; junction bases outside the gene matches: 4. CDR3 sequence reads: CASSPDRANTEAFF. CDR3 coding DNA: TGTGCCAGCAGTCCCGACAGGGCGAACACTGAAGCTTTCTTT.

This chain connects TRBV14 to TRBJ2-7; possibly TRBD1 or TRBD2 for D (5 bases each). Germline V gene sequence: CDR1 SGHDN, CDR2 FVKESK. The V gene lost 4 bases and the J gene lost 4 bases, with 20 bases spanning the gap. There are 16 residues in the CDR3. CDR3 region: CASSRKRSQAGYEQYF. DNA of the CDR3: TGTGCCAGCAGCCGCAAGCGGTCACAGGCCGGGTACGAGCAGTACTTC.

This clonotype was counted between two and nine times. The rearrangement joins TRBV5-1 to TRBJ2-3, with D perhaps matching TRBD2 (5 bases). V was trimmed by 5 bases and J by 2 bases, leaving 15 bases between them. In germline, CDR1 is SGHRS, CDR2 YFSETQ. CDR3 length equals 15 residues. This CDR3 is CASRGWSGTTDTQYF. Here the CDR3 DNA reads TGCGCCAGCAGGGGGTGGAGCGGTACCACAGATACGCAGTATTTT.

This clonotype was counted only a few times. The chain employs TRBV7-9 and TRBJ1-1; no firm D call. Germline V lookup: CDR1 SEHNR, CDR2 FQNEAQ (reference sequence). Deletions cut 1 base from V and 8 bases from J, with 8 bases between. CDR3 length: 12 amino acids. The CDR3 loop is CASSLGRGEAFF. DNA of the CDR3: TGTGCCAGCAGCTTAGGACGGGGAGAAGCTTTCTTT.

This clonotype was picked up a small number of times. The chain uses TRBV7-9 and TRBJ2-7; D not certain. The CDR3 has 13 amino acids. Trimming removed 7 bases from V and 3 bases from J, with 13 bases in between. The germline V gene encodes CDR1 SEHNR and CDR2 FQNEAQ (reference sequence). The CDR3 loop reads CASINSEGYEQYF. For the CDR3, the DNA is TGTGCCAGCATTAATTCTGAAGGCTACGAGCAGTACTTC.

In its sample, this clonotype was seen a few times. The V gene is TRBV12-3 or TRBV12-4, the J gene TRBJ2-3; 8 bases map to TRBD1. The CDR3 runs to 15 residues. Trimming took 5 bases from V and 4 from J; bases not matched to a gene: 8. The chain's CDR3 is CASSGGQVGPDTQYF. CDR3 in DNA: TGTGCCAGCAGTGGGGGACAGGTTGGGCCAGATACGCAGTATTTT.

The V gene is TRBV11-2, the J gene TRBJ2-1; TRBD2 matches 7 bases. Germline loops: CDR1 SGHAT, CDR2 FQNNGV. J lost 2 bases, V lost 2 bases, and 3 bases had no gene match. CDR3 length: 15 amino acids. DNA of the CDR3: TGTGCCAGCAGCTTAAGACGGGGGGCCTACAATGAGCAGTTCTTC. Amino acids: CASSLRRGAYNEQFF. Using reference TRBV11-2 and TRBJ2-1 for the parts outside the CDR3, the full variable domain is EAGVAQSPRYKIIEKRQSVAFWCNPISGHATLYWYQQILGQGPKLLIQFQNNGVVDDSQLPKDRFSAERLKGVDSTLKIQPAKLEDSAVYLCASSLRRGAYNEQFFGPGTRLTVL.

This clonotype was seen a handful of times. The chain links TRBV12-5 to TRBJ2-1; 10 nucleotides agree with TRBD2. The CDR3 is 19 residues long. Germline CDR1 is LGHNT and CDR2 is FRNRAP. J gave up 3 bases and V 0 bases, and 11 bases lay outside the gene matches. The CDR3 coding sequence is TGTGCTAGTGGTTTGGTACATAAAAGCGGGAGGGTCGTCTACAATGAGCAGTTCTTC. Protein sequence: CASGLVHKSGRVVYNEQFF.

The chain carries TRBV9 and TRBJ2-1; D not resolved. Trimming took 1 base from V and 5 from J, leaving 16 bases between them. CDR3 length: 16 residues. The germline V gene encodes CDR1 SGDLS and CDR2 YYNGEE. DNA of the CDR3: TGTGCCAGCAGCGTACCGATCGGGTACCTCAACAATGAGCAGTTCTTC. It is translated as CASSVPIGYLNNEQFF.

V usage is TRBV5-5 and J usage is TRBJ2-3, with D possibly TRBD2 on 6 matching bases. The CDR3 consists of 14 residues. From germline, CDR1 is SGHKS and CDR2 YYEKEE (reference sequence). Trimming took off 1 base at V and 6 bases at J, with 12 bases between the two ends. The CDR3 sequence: CASSLLGRRDTQYF. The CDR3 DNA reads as TGTGCCAGCAGCTTGCTCGGGAGAAGGGATACGCAGTATTTT. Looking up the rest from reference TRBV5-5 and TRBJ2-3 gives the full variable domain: DAGVTQSPTHLIKTRGQQVTLRCSPISGHKSVSWYQQVLGQGPQFIFQYYEKEERGRGNFPDRFSARQFPNYSSELNVNALLLGDSALYLCASSLLGRRDTQYFGPGTRLTVL.

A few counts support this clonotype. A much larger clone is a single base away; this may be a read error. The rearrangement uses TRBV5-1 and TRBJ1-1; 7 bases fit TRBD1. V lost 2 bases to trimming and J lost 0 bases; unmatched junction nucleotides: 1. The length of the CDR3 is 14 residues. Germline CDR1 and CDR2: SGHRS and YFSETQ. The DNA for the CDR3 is TGCGCCAGCAGCTTTACAGGGGTGAACACTGAAGCTTTCTTT. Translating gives CASSFTGVNTEAFF.

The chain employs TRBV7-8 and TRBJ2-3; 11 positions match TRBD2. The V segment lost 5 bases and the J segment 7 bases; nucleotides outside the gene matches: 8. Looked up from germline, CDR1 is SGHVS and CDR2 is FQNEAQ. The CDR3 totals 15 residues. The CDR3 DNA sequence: TGTGCCAGCAGCCGCACGGGACTAGCGGTAAATACGCAGTATTTT. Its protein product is CASSRTGLAVNTQYF. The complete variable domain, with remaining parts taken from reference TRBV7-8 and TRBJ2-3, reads GAGVSQSPRYKVAKRGQDVALRCDPISGHVSLFWYQQALGQGPEFLTYFQNEAQLDKSGLPSDRFFAERPEGSVSTLKIQRTQQEDSAVYLCASSRTGLAVNTQYFGPGTRLTVL.

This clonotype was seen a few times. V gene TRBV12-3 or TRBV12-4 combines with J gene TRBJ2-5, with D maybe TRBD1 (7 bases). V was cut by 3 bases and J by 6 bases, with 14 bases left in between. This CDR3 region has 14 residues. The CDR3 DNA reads TGTGCCAGCAGTTTGGAGGGGGCAGGGAAGACCCAGTACTTC. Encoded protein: CASSLEGAGKTQYF.

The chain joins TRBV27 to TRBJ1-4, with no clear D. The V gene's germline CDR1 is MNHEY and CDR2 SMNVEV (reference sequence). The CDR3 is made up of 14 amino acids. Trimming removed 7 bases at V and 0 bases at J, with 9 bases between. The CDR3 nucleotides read TGTGCCAGCAAGTCGAGTACAACTAATGAAAAACTGTTTTTT. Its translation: CASKSSTTNEKLFF.

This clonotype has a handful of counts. CDR3 nucleotides: TGTGCCAGCAGCGGGTCTTCCTACCTCCCTTACACAGATACGCAGTATTTT. It translates to CASSGSSYLPYTDTQYF. J is TRBJ2-3 and V is TRBV9; D remains unclear. Trimming took 3 bases from V and 2 from J, leaving 19 bases between them. CDR1 and CDR2 (germline): SGDLS, YYNGEE. This CDR3 has 17 amino acids.

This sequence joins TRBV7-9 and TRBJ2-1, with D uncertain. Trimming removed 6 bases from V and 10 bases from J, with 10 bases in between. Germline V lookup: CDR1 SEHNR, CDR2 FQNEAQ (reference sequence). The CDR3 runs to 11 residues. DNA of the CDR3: TGTGCCAGCAGGCGTCTGAAGGAGCAGTTCTTC. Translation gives CASRRLKEQFF.

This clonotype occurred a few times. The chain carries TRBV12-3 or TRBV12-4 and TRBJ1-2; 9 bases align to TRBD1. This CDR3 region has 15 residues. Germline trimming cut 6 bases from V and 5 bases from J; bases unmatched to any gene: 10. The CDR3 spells CASRLGTGMSYGYTF. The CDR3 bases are TGTGCCAGCAGGCTAGGGACAGGGATGAGTTATGGCTACACCTTC.

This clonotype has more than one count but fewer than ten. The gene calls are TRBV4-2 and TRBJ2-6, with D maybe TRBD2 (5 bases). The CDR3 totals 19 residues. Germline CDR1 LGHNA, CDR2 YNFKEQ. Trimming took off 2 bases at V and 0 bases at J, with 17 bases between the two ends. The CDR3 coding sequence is TGTGCCAGCAGCCAAAAACGCACCCGGACTGTCTCTGGGGCCAACGTCCTGACTTTC. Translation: CASSQKRTRTVSGANVLTF.

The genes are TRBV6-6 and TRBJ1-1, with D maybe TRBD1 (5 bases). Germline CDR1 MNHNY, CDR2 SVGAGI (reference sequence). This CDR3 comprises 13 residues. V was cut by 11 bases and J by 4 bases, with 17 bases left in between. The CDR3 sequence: CAGGEGLSTEAFF. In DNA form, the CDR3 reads TGTGCCGGGGGGGAGGGCTTGAGCACTGAAGCTTTCTTT.

The DNA for the CDR3 is TGTGCCAGCAGCCAAAGCCCCCCTTGGGAGGGGGTCTACAATGAGCAGTTCTTC. Protein: CASSQSPPWEGVYNEQFF. The chain is built from TRBV4-2 and TRBJ2-1; TRBD2 might be the D (7 bases). CDR3 length equals 18 residues. V lost 2 bases to trimming and J lost 3 bases, with 20 bases between them. CDR1 and CDR2 (germline): LGHNA, YNFKEQ.

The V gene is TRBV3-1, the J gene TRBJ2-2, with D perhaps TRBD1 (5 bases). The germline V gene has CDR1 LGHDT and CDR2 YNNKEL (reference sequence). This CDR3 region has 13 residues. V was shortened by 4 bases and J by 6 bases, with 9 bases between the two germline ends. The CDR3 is CASSLPRAGELFF. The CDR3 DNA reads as TGTGCCAGCAGCCTCCCCAGGGCCGGGGAGCTGTTTTTT.

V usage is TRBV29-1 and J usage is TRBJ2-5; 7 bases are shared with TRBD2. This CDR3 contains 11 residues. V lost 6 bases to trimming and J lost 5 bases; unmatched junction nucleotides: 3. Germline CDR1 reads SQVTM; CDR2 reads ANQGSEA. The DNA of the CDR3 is TGCAGCGTCCGGGGGGTGGAGACCCAGTACTTC. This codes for CSVRGVETQYF.

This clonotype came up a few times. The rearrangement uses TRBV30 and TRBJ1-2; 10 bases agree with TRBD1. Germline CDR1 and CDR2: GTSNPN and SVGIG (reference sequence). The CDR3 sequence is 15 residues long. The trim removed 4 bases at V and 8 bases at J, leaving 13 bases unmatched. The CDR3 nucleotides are TGTGCCTGGAACCCGCGACAGGGGGCTAAAGGCGGCTACACCTTC. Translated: CAWNPRQGAKGGYTF.

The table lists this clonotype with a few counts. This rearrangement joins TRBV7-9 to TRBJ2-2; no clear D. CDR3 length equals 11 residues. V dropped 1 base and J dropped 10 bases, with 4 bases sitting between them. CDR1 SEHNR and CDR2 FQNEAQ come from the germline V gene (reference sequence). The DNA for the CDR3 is TGTGCCAGCAGCTTAGGCCAGGAGCTGTTTTTT. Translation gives CASSLGQELFF.

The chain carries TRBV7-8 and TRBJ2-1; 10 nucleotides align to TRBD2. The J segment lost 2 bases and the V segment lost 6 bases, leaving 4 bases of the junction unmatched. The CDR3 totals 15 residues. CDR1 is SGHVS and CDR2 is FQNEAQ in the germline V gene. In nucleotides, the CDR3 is TGTGCCAGCAGAATAGCGGGAGGTCCCTACAATGAGCAGTTCTTC. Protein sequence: CASRIAGGPYNEQFF. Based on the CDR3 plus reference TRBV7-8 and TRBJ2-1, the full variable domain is GAGVSQSPRYKVAKRGQDVALRCDPISGHVSLFWYQQALGQGPEFLTYFQNEAQLDKSGLPSDRFFAERPEGSVSTLKIQRTQQEDSAVYLCASRIAGGPYNEQFFGPGTRLTVL.